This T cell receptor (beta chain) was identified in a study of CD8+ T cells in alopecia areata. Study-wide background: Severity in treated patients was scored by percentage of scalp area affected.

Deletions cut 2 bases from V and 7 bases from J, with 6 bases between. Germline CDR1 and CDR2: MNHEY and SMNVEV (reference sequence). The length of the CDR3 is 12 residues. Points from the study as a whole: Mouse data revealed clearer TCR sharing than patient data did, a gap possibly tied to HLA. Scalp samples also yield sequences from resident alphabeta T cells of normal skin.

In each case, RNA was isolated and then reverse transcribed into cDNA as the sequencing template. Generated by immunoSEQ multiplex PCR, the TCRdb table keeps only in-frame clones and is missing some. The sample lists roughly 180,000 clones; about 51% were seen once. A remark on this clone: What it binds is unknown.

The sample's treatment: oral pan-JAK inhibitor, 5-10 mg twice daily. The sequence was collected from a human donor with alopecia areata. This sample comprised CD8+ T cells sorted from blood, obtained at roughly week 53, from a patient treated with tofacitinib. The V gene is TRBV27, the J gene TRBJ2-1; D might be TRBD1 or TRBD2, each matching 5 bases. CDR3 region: CASSLEGNEQFF. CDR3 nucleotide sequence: TGTGCCAGCAGTTTAGAGGGGAATGAGCAGTTCTTC.